The text below deals with one T cell receptor beta chain. What it binds is unknown. This entry belongs to a study of vaccination effects on CD4 cells after COVID-19. Pools of viral peptides were used by the ViraFEST assay to expand antigen-specific CD4+ T cells ahead of sequencing. Following 10 days of culture, CD4+ T cells were isolated. From March to December 2020, the person had a SARS-CoV-2 infection that was confirmed by PCR. Every well got a few million PBMC, which were grown with about 9.2 IU/ml IL-2 and about 9.2 ug/ml peptides. CDR1 and CDR2 from the germline V gene are LNHDA and SQIVND (reference sequence). With V trimmed by 3 bases and J by 3 bases, 1 base remained unmatched. The CDR3 loop spans 14 amino acids. Notes on the study in general: New vaccine-induced clones were the main type among post-vaccine spike-reactive clones in convalescents.

Clones were sequenced by immunoSEQ multiplex PCR, and TCRdb holds only the in-frame ones, with some missing. The data hold about 26,000 clones, with around three quarters observed a single time. This receptor was taken from a human donor who had a prior SARS-CoV-2 infection. Source: CD4+ T cells from PBMCs cultured with HCoV-NL63 spike peptides, taken before COVID-19 vaccination. J is TRBJ2-5 and V is TRBV19; 10 bases line up with TRBD2. The CDR3 spells CASSIGTSEETQYF. CDR3 sequence (DNA): TGTGCCAGTAGTATTGGGACTAGCGAAGAGACCCAGTACTTC.